A single sample is the source of the 32 T cell receptor beta chains below, sequenced in a study of T cells in Graves' hyperthyroidism and ophthalmopathy. TCR beta CDR3 regions were amplified from RNA transcripts. The study used the HTBI primer set for a first-round RT-PCR of the TCR CDR3. TCRdb used MiXCR to reprocess the multiplex PCR reads, holding one entry per CDR3 protein. In the table there are approximately 370,000 distinct CDR3 sequences, about 15% of which are singletons. Sequencing was performed on blood. All receptors derive from a woman aged 25 to 39 with Graves' hyperthyroidism.

This clonotype was seen only a few times. V is TRBV5-1 and J is TRBJ2-7, with TRBD2 matching over 10 bases. V shed 4 bases, J shed 3 bases, and the junction held 7 bases outside the gene matches. The CDR3 extends over 15 amino acids. CDR1 is SGHRS and CDR2 is YFSETQ in the germline V gene. In DNA, the CDR3 is TGCGCCAGCAGCGTCGGGACTAGCGAGTACTACGAGCAGTACTTC. Encoded protein: CASSVGTSEYYEQYF. Complete variable domain (other parts from reference TRBV5-1 and TRBJ2-7): KAGVTQTPRYLIKTRGQQVTLSCSPISGHRSVSWYQQTPGQGLQFLFEYFSETQRNKGNFPGRFSGRQFSNSRSEMNVSTLELGDSALYLCASSVGTSEYYEQYFGPGTRLTVT.

This clonotype was detected ten times or more. The chain is built from TRBV12-3 or TRBV12-4 and TRBJ1-2; 9 bases are shared with TRBD1. V gave up 6 bases and J gave up 4 bases; unmatched junction bases: 9. The CDR3 consists of 15 residues. The chain's CDR3 is CASSRGQGWIYGYTF. The CDR3 nucleotides are TGTGCCAGCAGCCGGGGACAGGGATGGATCTATGGCTACACCTTC.

In this sample, this clonotype turned up many times. The CDR3 loop reads CASSFDGSGNTIYF. CDR3 coding DNA: TGTGCCAGCAGTTTCGACGGCTCTGGAAACACCATATATTTT. The chain employs TRBV28 and TRBJ1-3; unclear D gene. Trimming removed 3 bases at V and 0 bases at J, with 6 bases between. The V gene's germline CDR1 is MDHEN and CDR2 SYDVKM. CDR3 length: 14 amino acids.

This clonotype has a count of ten or more. The chain links TRBV10-3 to TRBJ1-2; D is possibly TRBD1 (6 bases). This CDR3 has 16 amino acids. Trimming removed 2 bases at V and 5 bases at J, with 18 bases between. Looked up from germline, CDR1 is ENHRY and CDR2 is SYGVKD. The DNA of the CDR3 is TGTGCCATCAGTGAGCTCTGGGGGGCCCACCAGTATGGCTACACCTTC. Translated, it gives CAISELWGAHQYGYTF.

This clonotype was seen more than once but under ten times. V usage is TRBV20-1 and J usage is TRBJ2-3, with 10 positions matching TRBD2. V was clipped by 5 bases and J by 3 bases; unmatched bases: 8. CDR3 size: 15 residues. Germline V gene data show CDR1 as DFQATT and CDR2 as SNEGSKA (reference sequence). The CDR3 reads CSAPGTSERTDTQYF. The DNA for the CDR3 is TGCAGTGCTCCCGGGACTAGCGAGAGGACAGATACGCAGTATTTT.

At least ten counts were recorded for this clonotype. This chain joins TRBV14 and TRBJ2-1; TRBD2 matches 11 bases. Looked up from germline, CDR1 is SGHDN and CDR2 is FVKESK. The V segment lost 4 bases and the J segment 7 bases; nucleotides outside the gene matches: 6. The CDR3 totals 15 residues. The CDR3 sequence is CASSLTSGIMNEQFF. CDR3 sequence (DNA): TGTGCCAGCAGCCTGACTAGCGGGATAATGAATGAGCAGTTCTTC.

This clonotype was seen only a few times. The chain recombines TRBV30 with TRBJ2-1; 7 bases align to TRBD2. The CDR3 loop spans 14 amino acids. Trimming took 3 bases from V and 15 from J; bases not matched to a gene: 17. Germline V gene lookup returns CDR1 GTSNPN and CDR2 SVGIG (reference sequence). CDR3 protein: CAWRPSSGSSLGFF. DNA of the CDR3: TGTGCCTGGAGGCCGTCTAGCGGATCGTCCCTGGGGTTCTTC.

The chain uses TRBV12-3 or TRBV12-4 and TRBJ1-3; D not certain. Trimming left V 8 bases short and J 0 bases short, with 14 bases between. The CDR3 spans 15 residues. CDR3: CASDDQLGSGNTIYF. CDR3 in DNA: TGTGCCAGCGACGATCAATTGGGCTCTGGAAACACCATATATTTT.

The chain couples TRBV5-1 to TRBJ2-4; 8 bases line up with TRBD2. Losses at the gene ends were 4 bases for V and 5 bases for J; bases not matched to a gene: 11. CDR3 length: 16 amino acids. Germline CDR1 SGHRS, CDR2 YFSETQ. DNA of the CDR3: TGCGCCAGCAGCCGTCTATCGGGAGGGGGGCAAAACATTCAGTACTTC. Translation: CASSRLSGGGQNIQYF.

This clonotype showed up just a few times. The V and J genes are TRBV10-3 and TRBJ2-6, with D hard to call. Trimming removed 0 bases from V and 0 bases from J, with 6 bases in between. CDR1 and CDR2 (germline): ENHRY, SYGVKD. The CDR3 spans 16 residues. The CDR3 DNA reads as TGTGCCATCAGTGAGTCGATGAACTCTGGGGCCAACGTCCTGACTTTC. It codes for CAISESMNSGANVLTF.

V gene TRBV20-1 combines with J gene TRBJ2-7; the D gene is possibly TRBD2 (5 bases). This CDR3 is 13 amino acids long. V was cut by 2 bases and J by 6 bases, with 14 bases left in between. From germline, CDR1 is DFQATT and CDR2 SNEGSKA (reference sequence). The CDR3 is CSARHPARGEQYF. CDR3 in DNA: TGCAGTGCTAGACACCCCGCACGGGGCGAGCAGTACTTC.

In its sample, this clonotype was seen a few times. The rearrangement joins TRBV4-1 to TRBJ2-7; a weak D match, TRBD2 (5 bases). V was trimmed by 1 base and J by 7 bases, leaving 14 bases between them. Germline loops: CDR1 MGHRA, CDR2 YSYEKL. The CDR3 covers 14 residues. CDR3 DNA sequence: TGCGCCAGCAGCCAAGTCCCAGGCGGCGGGGAGCAGTACTTC. Protein: CASSQVPGGGEQYF.

The rearrangement uses TRBV14 and TRBJ1-2; weak D call: TRBD1 (5 bases). This CDR3 is built from 17 residues. Germline CDR1 is SGHDN and CDR2 is FVKESK. Trimming removed 0 bases from V and 8 bases from J, with 22 bases in between. CDR3 sequence reads: CASSQDWGRTTGEGYTF. The DNA for the CDR3 is TGTGCCAGCAGCCAAGATTGGGGACGGACCACCGGGGAGGGCTACACCTTC.

This clonotype was found many times. V usage is TRBV20-1 and J usage is TRBJ1-1, with D maybe TRBD1 (6 bases). This CDR3 has 15 amino acids. Germline CDR1 and CDR2: DFQATT and SNEGSKA (reference sequence). V lost 2 bases and J lost 5, with 18 bases in between. CDR3: CSARKAGAPETEAFF. For the CDR3, the DNA is TGCAGTGCTAGAAAAGCGGGGGCTCCGGAAACTGAAGCTTTCTTT.

This clonotype was detected many times. V and J are TRBV28 and TRBJ2-7; D may be TRBD1 (5 bases). Germline assignment: CDR1 MDHEN and CDR2 SYDVKM. V was cut by 6 bases and J by 1 base, with 10 bases left in between. The CDR3 has 13 amino acids. The CDR3 region is CASRLPGSYEQYF. The CDR3 nucleotides are TGTGCCAGCAGACTACCAGGGTCCTACGAGCAGTACTTC.

Details on this clonotype: With a much larger clone just one base away, this may be a read error. The chain is built from TRBV12-3 or TRBV12-4 and TRBJ2-5; a possible D gene is TRBD1 (6 bases). The CDR3 has 15 amino acids. In nucleotides, the CDR3 is TGTGCCAGCAGCACCTCCGGGACAACTCAAGAGGCCCAGTACTTC. Its protein is CASSTSGTTQEAQYF.

The chain has TRBV11-2 and TRBJ1-1; D is unresolved. V gave up 1 base and J gave up 5 bases, with 14 bases separating them. CDR1 and CDR2 from the germline V gene are SGHAT and FQNNGV. The CDR3 is 15 amino acids. The CDR3 DNA sequence: TGTGCCAGCAGCTTAGGGAGCGGGCGGTTGACTGAAGCTTTCTTT. This codes for CASSLGSGRLTEAFF.

This clonotype was detected ten times or more. V is TRBV20-1 and J is TRBJ2-1; 11 nucleotides agree with TRBD2. The CDR3 sequence is 14 residues long. The V gene's germline CDR1 is DFQATT and CDR2 SNEGSKA (reference sequence). J lost 7 bases, V lost 3 bases, and 5 bases had no gene match. CDR3: CSASSGRALNEQFF. The CDR3 region has the DNA TGCAGTGCTAGTAGCGGGAGGGCGTTGAATGAGCAGTTCTTC.

This clonotype has more than one count but fewer than ten. The chain employs TRBV6-1 and TRBJ2-2; D is tentatively TRBD1 or TRBD2 (5 bases each). The V end lost 5 bases, the J end lost 3 bases, and 13 bases lay between the germline ends. The CDR3 covers 15 residues. Per germline, CDR1 MNHNS and CDR2 SASEGT. The CDR3 bases are TGTGCCAGCAGTTCTGGACACGGGGACACCGGGGAGCTGTTTTTT. This translates into CASSSGHGDTGELFF.

This clonotype has at least ten counts. V usage is TRBV11-2 and J usage is TRBJ2-2; TRBD2 aligns across 9 bases. The CDR3 has 16 residues. The germline V gene has CDR1 SGHAT and CDR2 FQNNGV. V dropped 4 bases and J dropped 5; count of bases not matched to a gene: 8. CDR3 residues: CASSSPGSGRTGELFF. The CDR3 DNA follows: TGTGCCAGCAGCTCCCCGGGTAGCGGGAGAACCGGGGAGCTGTTTTTT.

The genes are TRBV7-3 and TRBJ1-1; D is perhaps TRBD1 (5 bases). The CDR3 extends over 14 amino acids. Trimming cost V 2 bases and J 4 bases, with 11 bases left between them. Germline loops: CDR1 SGHTA, CDR2 FQGTGA. The DNA for the CDR3 is TGTGCCAGCAGCTTATCAGGGTGGGGCACTGAAGCTTTCTTT. It translates to CASSLSGWGTEAFF.

The rearrangement uses TRBV7-8 and TRBJ2-7; D gene uncertain. The CDR3 is 15 residues long. Germline CDR1 is SGHVS and CDR2 is FQNEAQ. Deletions cut 7 bases from V and 2 bases from J, with 18 bases between. For the CDR3, the DNA is TGTGCCAGCACCCATCCCGGTGATTCCACCTACGAGCAGTACTTC. The encoded protein is CASTHPGDSTYEQYF.

Only a few counts were recorded for this clonotype. The chain uses TRBV18 and TRBJ1-4; D is undetermined. V was cut by 4 bases and J by 3 bases, with 15 bases left in between. CDR1 and CDR2 (germline): KGHSH, LQKENI. The CDR3 is 16 residues long. As DNA, the CDR3 is TGTGCCAGCTCACTAGGGCAGAATCGGGCTAATGAAAAACTGTTTTTT. Translating gives CASSLGQNRANEKLFF.

This clonotype was observed at least ten times. This rearrangement joins TRBV6-1 to TRBJ2-7; the match to TRBD1 covers 7 bases. The CDR3 consists of 16 residues. V lost 5 bases, J lost 0 bases, and 10 bases stayed unmatched. From germline, CDR1 is MNHNS and CDR2 SASEGT. CDR3 residues: CASSQTGLARSYEQYF. The DNA for the CDR3 is TGTGCCAGCAGTCAGACAGGGCTGGCCCGCTCCTACGAGCAGTACTTC.

This chain connects TRBV27 to TRBJ2-7; perhaps TRBD1 as D (5 bases). Trimming stripped 5 bases from V and 0 bases from J, with 14 bases between. The CDR3 sequence is 15 residues long. Germline V gives CDR1 MNHEY, CDR2 SMNVEV (reference sequence). CDR3: CASSTWTRYSYEQYF. The CDR3 DNA follows: TGTGCCAGCAGTACTTGGACAAGATACTCCTACGAGCAGTACTTC.

This clonotype was detected many times. This chain connects TRBV5-1 to TRBJ2-5; D is perhaps TRBD2 (6 bases). Per the germline V gene, CDR1 is SGHRS and CDR2 is YFSETQ. This CDR3 region has 16 residues. Trimming left V 3 bases short and J 0 bases short, with 15 bases between. This CDR3 reads CASSSGEARYQETQYF. CDR3 nucleotide sequence: TGCGCCAGCAGCTCGGGGGAGGCAAGATACCAAGAGACCCAGTACTTC.

This clonotype was recorded a few times. The V and J genes are TRBV12-3 or TRBV12-4 and TRBJ1-2; TRBD1 matches 8 bases. V lost 3 bases to trimming and J lost 4 bases; unmatched junction nucleotides: 10. The CDR3 covers 16 residues. The CDR3 is CASSFKSAGGGYGYTF. CDR3 DNA: TGTGCCAGCAGTTTCAAGTCGGCAGGGGGCGGCTATGGCTACACCTTC.

This clonotype has more than one count but fewer than ten. The chain is built from TRBV20-1 and TRBJ2-1, with 7 positions matching TRBD2. Germline values: CDR1 DFQATT, CDR2 SNEGSKA (reference sequence). V was clipped by 1 base and J by 6 bases; unmatched bases: 12. The CDR3 is 16 amino acids. CDR3 loop: CSARAHRAGSGNEQFF. The DNA for the CDR3 is TGCAGTGCTAGAGCTCATAGAGCGGGATCAGGCAATGAGCAGTTCTTC.

The V gene is TRBV25-1, the J gene TRBJ2-1; possibly TRBD1 or TRBD2 for D (5 bases each). The CDR3 covers 16 residues. V was trimmed by 2 bases and J by 9 bases, leaving 20 bases between them. Looked up from germline, CDR1 is MGHDK and CDR2 is SYGVNS. CDR3 coding DNA: TGTGCCAGCAGTGAACGGGGCGGCTACGCCGCGAGTGAGCAGTTCTTC. Encoded protein: CASSERGGYAASEQFF. Supplemented by reference TRBV25-1 and TRBJ2-1, the full variable domain reads EADIYQTPRYLVIGTGKKITLECSQTMGHDKMYWYQQDPGMELHLIHYSYGVNSTEKGDLSSESTVSRIRTEHFPLTLESARPSHTSQYLCASSERGGYAASEQFFGPGTRLTVL.

V and J are TRBV5-1 and TRBJ2-7, with D unclear. Trimming removed 6 bases from V and 5 bases from J, with 9 bases in between. The CDR3 runs to 11 residues. The germline V gene has CDR1 SGHRS and CDR2 YFSETQ. The CDR3 nucleotides read TGCGCCAGCACCGGCTATGACGAGCAGTACTTC. This gives the protein CASTGYDEQYF.

This clonotype was seen repeatedly, ten times or more. V and J are TRBV28 and TRBJ2-5, with 8 bases aligning to TRBD2. V lost 5 bases and J lost 4; bases outside the gene matches: 9. Germline values: CDR1 MDHEN, CDR2 SYDVKM. The CDR3 runs to 15 residues. Written as DNA, the CDR3 is TGTGCCAGCAGTGGTAACGGGAGGGCAGGAGAGACCCAGTACTTC. Encoded protein: CASSGNGRAGETQYF.

This sequence joins TRBV30 and TRBJ2-5, with TRBD2 matching 13 bases. J gave up 2 bases and V 0 bases, and 3 bases lay outside the gene matches. The CDR3 is made up of 16 amino acids. The germline V gene encodes CDR1 GTSNPN and CDR2 SVGIG (reference sequence). In DNA, the CDR3 is TGTGCCTGGAGTGTAGGGACTAGCGGGGTGCAAGAGACCCAGTACTTC. Its translation: CAWSVGTSGVQETQYF. Drawing the rest from reference TRBV30 and TRBJ2-5, the complete variable domain is SQTIHQWPATLVQPVGSPLSLECTVEGTSNPNLYWYRQAAGRGLQLLFYSVGIGQISSEVPQNLSASRPQDRQFILSSKKLLLSDSGFYLCAWSVGTSGVQETQYFGPGTRLLVL.